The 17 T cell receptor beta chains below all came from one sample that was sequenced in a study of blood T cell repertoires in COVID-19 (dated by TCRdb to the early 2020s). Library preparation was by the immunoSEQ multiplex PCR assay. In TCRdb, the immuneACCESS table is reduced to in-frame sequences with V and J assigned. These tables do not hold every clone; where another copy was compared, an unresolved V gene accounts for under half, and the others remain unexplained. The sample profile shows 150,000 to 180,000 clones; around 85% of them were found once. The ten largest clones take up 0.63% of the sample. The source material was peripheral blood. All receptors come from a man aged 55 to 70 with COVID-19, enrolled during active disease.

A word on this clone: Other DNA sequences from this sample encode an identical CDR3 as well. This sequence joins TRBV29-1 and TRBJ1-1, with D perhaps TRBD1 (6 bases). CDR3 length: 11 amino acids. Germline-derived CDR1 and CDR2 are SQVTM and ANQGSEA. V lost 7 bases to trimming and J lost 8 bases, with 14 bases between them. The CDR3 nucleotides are TGCAGCGCCCGAACCGGGACAGAAGCTTTCTTT. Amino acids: CSARTGTEAFF.

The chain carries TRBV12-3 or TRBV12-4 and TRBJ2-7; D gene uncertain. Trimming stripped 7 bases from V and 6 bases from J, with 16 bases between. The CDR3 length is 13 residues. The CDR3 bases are TGTGCCAGCACCCGTAACACAGTTCGCGAGCAGTACTTC. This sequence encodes CASTRNTVREQYF.

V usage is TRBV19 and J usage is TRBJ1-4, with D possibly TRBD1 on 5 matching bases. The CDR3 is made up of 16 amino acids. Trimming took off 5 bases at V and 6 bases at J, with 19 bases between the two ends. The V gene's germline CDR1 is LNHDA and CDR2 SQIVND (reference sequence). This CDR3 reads CASSPGRQGAHEKLFF. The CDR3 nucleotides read TGTGCCAGTAGTCCCGGGAGGCAGGGAGCTCATGAAAAACTGTTTTTT.

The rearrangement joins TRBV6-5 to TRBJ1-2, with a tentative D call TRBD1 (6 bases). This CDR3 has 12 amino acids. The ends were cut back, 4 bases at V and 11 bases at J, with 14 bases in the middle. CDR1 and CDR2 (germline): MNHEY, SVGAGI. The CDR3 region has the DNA TGTGCCAGCAGTTCCGGACAGCCTGGTTACACCTTC. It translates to CASSSGQPGYTF.

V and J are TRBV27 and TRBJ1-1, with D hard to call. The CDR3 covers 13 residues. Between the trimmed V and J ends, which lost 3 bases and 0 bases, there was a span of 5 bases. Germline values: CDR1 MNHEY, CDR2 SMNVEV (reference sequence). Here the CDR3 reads CASSFQVNTEAFF. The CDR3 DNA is TGTGCCAGCAGTTTCCAGGTGAACACTGAAGCTTTCTTT.

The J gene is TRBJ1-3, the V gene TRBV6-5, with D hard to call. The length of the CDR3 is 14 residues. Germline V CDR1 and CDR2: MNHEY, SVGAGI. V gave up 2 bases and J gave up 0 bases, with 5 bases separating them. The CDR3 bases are TGTGCCAGCAGTTACAGCGGCTCTGGAAACACCATATATTTT. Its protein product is CASSYSGSGNTIYF.

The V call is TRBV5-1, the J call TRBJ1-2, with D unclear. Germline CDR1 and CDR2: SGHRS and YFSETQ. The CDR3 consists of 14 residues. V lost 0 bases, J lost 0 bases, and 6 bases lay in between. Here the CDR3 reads CASSLGGANYGYTF. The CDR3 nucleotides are TGCGCCAGCAGCTTGGGTGGAGCTAACTATGGCTACACCTTC.

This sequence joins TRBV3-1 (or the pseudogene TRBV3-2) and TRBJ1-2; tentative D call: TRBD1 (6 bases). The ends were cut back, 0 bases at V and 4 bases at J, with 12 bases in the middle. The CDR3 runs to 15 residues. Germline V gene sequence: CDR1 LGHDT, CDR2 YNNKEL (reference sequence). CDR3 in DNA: TGTGCCAGCAGCCAAGATGTACAGGGCAGCTATGGCTACACCTTC. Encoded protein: CASSQDVQGSYGYTF.

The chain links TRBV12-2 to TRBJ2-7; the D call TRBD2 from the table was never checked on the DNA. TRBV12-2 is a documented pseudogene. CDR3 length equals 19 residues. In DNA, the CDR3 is TGTGCAAGTCGCTTAAGGTTGGCTAGCGGGAGGGCCTTCGTCCACGAGCAGTACTTC. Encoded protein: CASRLRLASGRAFVHEQYF.

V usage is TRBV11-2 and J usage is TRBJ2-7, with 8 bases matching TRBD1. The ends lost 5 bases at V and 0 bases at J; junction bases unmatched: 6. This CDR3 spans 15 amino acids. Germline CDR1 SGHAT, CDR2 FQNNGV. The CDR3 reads CASSVQGASSYEQYF. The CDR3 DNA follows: TGTGCCAGCAGCGTCCAGGGGGCCTCCTCCTACGAGCAGTACTTC.

The CDR3: CASSPSGQTTETQYF. The CDR3, as DNA: TGTGCCAGTAGTCCCTCGGGACAGACTACAGAGACCCAGTACTTC. The gene calls are TRBV19 and TRBJ2-5; 7 nucleotides match TRBD1. There are 15 residues in the CDR3. Germline assignment: CDR1 LNHDA and CDR2 SQIVND (reference sequence). After removal of 5 bases from V and 4 bases from J, the junction contained 10 bases not matched to a gene. Full variable domain (missing parts from reference TRBV19 and TRBJ2-5): DGGITQSPKYLFRKEGQNVTLSCEQNLNHDAMYWYRQDPGQGLRLIYYSQIVNDFQKGDIAEGYSVSREKKESFPLTVTSAQKNPTAFYLCASSPSGQTTETQYFGPGTRLLVL.

CDR3 DNA sequence: TGTGCCAGCGGGCAACAGGGAGGGTGGACTGAAGCTTTCTTT. This translates into CASGQQGGWTEAFF. The chain recombines TRBV6-5 with TRBJ1-1, with D perhaps TRBD1 (6 bases). The CDR3 has 14 residues. Germline V CDR1 and CDR2: MNHEY, SVGAGI. The V gene lost 8 bases and the J gene lost 5 bases, with 18 bases spanning the gap.

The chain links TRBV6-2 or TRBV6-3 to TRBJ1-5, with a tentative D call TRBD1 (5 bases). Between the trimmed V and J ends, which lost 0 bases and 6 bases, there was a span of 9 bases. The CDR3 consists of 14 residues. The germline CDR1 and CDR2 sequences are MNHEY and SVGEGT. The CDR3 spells CASSYSQGGQPQHF. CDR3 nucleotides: TGTGCCAGCAGTTACTCTCAGGGCGGTCAGCCCCAGCATTTT.

CDR3 DNA sequence: TGTGCCAGCAGCACCGAGGGGGGGAGCACAGATACGCAGTATTTT. It is translated as CASSTEGGSTDTQYF. The chain combines TRBV21-1 with TRBJ2-3; no check of the table's D call, TRBD2, against the DNA was made. TRBV21-1 counts as a pseudogene. The CDR3 is made up of 15 amino acids.

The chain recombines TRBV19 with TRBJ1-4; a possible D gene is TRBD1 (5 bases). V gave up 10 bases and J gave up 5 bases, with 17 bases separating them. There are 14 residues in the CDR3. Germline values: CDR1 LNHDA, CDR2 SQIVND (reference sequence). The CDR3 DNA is TGTGCCACCAGGTGGGGGGAAGGCAATGAAAAACTGTTTTTT. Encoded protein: CATRWGEGNEKLFF.

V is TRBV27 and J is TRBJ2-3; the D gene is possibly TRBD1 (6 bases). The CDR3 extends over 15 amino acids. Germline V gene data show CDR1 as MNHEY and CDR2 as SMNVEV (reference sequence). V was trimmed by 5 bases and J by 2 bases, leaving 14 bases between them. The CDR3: CASSRLGGSTDTQYF. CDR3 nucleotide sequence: TGTGCCAGCAGTCGGCTAGGGGGTTCCACAGATACGCAGTATTTT.

The CDR3 protein is CASSQDWFRQVPGELFF. The CDR3 region has the DNA TGTGCCAGCAGCCAAGATTGGTTCAGACAGGTGCCCGGGGAGCTGTTTTTT. The V call is TRBV14, the J call TRBJ2-2; D is perhaps TRBD1 (6 bases). Trimming left V 0 bases short and J 6 bases short, with 17 bases between. Germline V CDR1 and CDR2: SGHDN, FVKESK. The CDR3 length is 17 residues. Full variable domain (remainder filled in from reference TRBV14 and TRBJ2-2): EAGVTQFPSHSVIEKGQTVTLRCDPISGHDNLYWYRRVMGKEIKFLLHFVKESKQDESGMPNNRFLAERTGGTYSTLKVQPAELEDSGVYFCASSQDWFRQVPGELFFGEGSRLTVL.